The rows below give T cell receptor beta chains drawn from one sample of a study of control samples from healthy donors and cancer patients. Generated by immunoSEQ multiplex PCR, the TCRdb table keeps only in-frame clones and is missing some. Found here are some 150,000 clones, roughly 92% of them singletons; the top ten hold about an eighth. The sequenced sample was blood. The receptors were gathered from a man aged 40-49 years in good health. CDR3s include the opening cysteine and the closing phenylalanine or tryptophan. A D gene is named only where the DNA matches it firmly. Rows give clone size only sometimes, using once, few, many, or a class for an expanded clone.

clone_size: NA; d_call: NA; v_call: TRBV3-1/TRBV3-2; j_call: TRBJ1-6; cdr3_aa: CASSQSGTGNNSPLHF; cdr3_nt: TGTGCCAGCAGCCAATCCGGGACGGGGAATAATTCACCCCTCCACTTT
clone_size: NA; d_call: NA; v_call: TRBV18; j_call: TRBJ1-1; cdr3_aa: CASSPLTTGGRAEAFF; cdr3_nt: TGTGCCAGCTCACCATTAACTACAGGCGGCAGGGCTGAAGCTTTCTTT
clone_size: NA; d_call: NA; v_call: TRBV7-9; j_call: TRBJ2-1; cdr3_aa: CASSWTTSVDNEQFF; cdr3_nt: TGTGCCAGCAGCTGGACCACCTCAGTAGACAATGAGCAGTTCTTC
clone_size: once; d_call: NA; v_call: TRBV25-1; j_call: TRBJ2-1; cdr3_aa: CASSLGAGSSYNEQFF; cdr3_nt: TGTGCCAGCAGTTTGGGGGCGGGATCCTCCTACAATGAGCAGTTCTTC
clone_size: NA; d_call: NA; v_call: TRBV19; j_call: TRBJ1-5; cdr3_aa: CASSMAGGQPQHF; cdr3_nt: TGTGCCAGTAGTATGGCAGGAGGCCAGCCCCAGCATTTT
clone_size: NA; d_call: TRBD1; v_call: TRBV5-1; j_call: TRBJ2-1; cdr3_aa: CASRDRGYNEQFF; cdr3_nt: TGCGCCAGCCGGGACAGGGGCTACAATGAGCAGTTCTTC
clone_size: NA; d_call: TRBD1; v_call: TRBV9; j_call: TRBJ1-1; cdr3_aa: CASSSADRVVSEAFF; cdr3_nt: TGTGCCAGCAGCTCAGCAGACAGGGTTGTATCTGAAGCTTTCTTT
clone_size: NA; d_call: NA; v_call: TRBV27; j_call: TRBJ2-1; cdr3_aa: CASSFWWRTNNEQFF; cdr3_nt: TGTGCCAGCAGTTTCTGGTGGCGGACAAACAATGAGCAGTTCTTC
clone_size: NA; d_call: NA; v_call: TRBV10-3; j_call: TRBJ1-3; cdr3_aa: CASGENGNTIYF; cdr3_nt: TGTGCCAGCGGGGAGAATGGAAACACCATATATTTT
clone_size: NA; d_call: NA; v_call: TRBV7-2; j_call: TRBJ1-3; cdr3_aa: CASSLGGNTIYF; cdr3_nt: TGTGCCAGCAGCTTAGGAGGGAACACCATATATTTT
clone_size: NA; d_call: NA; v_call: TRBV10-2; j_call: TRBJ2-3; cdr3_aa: CASSDRGRTDTQYF; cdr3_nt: TGCGCCAGCAGTGACAGGGGACGCACAGATACGCAGTATTTT
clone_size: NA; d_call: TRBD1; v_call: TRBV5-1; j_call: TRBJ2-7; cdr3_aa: CASSKEGAEQYF; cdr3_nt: TGCGCCAGCAGCAAAGAGGGGGCCGAGCAGTACTTC
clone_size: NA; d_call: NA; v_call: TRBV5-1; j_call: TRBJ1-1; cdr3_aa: CASSFKENTEAFF; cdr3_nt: TGCGCCAGCAGCTTCAAAGAGAACACTGAAGCTTTCTTT
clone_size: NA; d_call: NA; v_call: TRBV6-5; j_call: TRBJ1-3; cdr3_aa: CASSYDGNTIYF; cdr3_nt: TGTGCCAGTAGTTACGACGGAAACACCATATATTTT
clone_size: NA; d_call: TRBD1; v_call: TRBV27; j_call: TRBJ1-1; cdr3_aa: CASRGTARTEAFF; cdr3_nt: TGTGCCAGCAGAGGGACAGCGAGGACTGAAGCTTTCTTT
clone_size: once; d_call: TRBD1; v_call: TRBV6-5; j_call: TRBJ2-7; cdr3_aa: CASTIRQGDEQYF; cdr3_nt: TGTGCCAGCACCATCCGACAGGGCGACGAGCAGTACTTC
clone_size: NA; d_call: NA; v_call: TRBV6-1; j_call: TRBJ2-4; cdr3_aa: CASSEATLGQVLAKNIQYF; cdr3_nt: TGTGCCAGCAGTGAAGCGACCCTTGGTCAGGTTCTAGCCAAAAACATTCAGTACTTC
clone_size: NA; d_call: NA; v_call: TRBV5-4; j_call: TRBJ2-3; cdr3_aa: CASSLWGSSTDTQYF; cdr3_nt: TGTGCCAGCAGCTTGTGGGGTTCTAGCACAGATACGCAGTATTTT
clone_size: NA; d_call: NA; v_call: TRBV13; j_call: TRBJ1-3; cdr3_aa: CASSLGLGNRNTIYF; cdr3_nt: TGTGCCAGCAGCTTAGGCCTTGGGAATAGAAACACCATATATTTT
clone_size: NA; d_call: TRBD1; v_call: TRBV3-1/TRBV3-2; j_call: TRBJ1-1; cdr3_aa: CASSPIRTGSGTEAFF; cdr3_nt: TGTGCCAGCAGCCCCATCAGGACAGGGTCAGGGACTGAAGCTTTCTTT
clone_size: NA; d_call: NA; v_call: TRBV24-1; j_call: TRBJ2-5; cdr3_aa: CATSDRLWGPVGAQYF; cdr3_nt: TGTGCCACCAGTGACCGCCTATGGGGGCCCGTGGGGGCCCAGTACTTC
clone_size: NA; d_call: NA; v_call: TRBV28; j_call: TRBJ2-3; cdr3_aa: CASSLQGRAGTDTQYF; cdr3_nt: TGTGCCAGCAGTTTACAGGGGAGGGCGGGCACAGATACGCAGTATTTT
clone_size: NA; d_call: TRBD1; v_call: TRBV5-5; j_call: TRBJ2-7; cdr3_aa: CASSDTPGQLYEQYF; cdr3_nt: TGTGCCAGCAGCGATACACCGGGACAGCTCTACGAGCAGTACTTC
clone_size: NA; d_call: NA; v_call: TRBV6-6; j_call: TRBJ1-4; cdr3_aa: CASEAAWGGGNEKLFF; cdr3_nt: TGTGCCAGCGAGGCGGCTTGGGGGGGTGGAAATGAAAAACTGTTTTTT
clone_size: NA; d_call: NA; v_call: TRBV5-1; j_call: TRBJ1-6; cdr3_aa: CASSLEGGTNSPLHF; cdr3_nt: TGCGCCAGCAGCTTGGAGGGAGGGACAAATTCACCCCTCCACTTT
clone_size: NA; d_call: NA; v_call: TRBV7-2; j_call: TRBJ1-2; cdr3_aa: CASSPGDTVYGYTF; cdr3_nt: TGTGCCAGCAGCCCCGGGGACACCGTCTATGGCTACACCTTC
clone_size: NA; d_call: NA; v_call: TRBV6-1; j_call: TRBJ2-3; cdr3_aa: CASSEGVRADTQYF; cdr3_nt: TGTGCCAGCAGTGAAGGCGTTCGGGCAGATACGCAGTATTTT
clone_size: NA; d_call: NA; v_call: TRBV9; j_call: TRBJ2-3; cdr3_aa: CASSLSWSTDTQYF; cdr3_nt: TGTGCCAGCAGCCTGAGTTGGAGCACAGATACGCAGTATTTT
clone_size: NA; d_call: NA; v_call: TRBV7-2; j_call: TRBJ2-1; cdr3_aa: CASSLGRAKEQFF; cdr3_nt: TGTGCCAGCAGCTTGGGCAGGGCGAAGGAGCAGTTCTTC
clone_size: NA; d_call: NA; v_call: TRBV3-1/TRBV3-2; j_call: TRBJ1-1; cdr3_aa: CASSPTRNTEAFF; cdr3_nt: TGTGCCAGCAGCCCTACAAGGAACACTGAAGCTTTCTTT
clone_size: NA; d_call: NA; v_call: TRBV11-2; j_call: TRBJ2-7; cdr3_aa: CASSLDSGHPYEQYF; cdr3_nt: TGTGCCAGCAGCTTAGATTCAGGGCACCCCTACGAGCAGTACTTC
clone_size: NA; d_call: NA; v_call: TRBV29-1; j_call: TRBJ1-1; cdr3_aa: CSVGQSIEAFF; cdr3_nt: TGCAGCGTGGGACAAAGCATTGAAGCTTTCTTT
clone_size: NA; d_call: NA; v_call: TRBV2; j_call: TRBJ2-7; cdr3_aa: CATGTAPAEQYF; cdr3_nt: TGTGCCACCGGGACTGCGCCGGCCGAGCAGTACTTC
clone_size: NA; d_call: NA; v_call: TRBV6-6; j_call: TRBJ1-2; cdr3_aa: CASTPGKANYGYTF; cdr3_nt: TGTGCCAGCACTCCGGGGAAAGCTAACTATGGCTACACCTTC